Sequencing of this TCR beta chain was carried out in a study of identical twins. The donors were all healthy and Caucasian. This clonotype was found a few times. CDR3 size: 13 residues. V was cut by 3 bases and J by 2 bases, with 6 bases left in between. TCRdb re-called the 5' RACE reads through MiXCR, storing one row per CDR3 protein. The sample records 600,000 to 700,000 distinct CDR3 sequences, 20% to 25% being singletons. In addition, the sample was reused for a study of T cells expressing NK-cell markers. From that second work: HCMV serostatus: seven of eight sequenced donors positive, one negative. The HCMV specificity of the expanded NKG2C+ T cell clones stayed unresolved.

This receptor was identified in a woman under 30 in good health. The chain links TRBV12-3 or TRBV12-4 to TRBJ2-3; D call uncertain. Sequenced input: PBMCs. CDR3 nucleotide sequence: TGTGCCAGCAGTTTCTTGACCACAGATACGCAGTATTTT. Protein sequence: CASSFLTTDTQYF.